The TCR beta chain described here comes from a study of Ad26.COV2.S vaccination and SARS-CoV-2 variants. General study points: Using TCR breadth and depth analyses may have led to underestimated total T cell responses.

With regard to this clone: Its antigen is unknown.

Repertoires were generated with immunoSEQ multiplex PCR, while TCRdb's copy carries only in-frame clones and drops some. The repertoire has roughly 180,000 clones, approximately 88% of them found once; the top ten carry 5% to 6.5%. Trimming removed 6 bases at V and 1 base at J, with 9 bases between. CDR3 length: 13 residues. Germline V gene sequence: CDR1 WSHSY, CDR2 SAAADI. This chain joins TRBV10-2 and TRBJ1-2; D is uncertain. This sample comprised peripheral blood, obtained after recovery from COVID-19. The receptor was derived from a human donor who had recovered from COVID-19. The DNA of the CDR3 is TGCGCCAGCAGCCTCAGCTTTAACTATGGCTACACCTTC. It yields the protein CASSLSFNYGYTF.